The rows below give T cell receptor beta chains drawn from one sample of a study of beta chain features in type 1 diabetes. The method was immunoSEQ multiplex PCR; TCRdb's version includes in-frame clones alone and lacks a portion of them. The sample holds around 500,000 clones, approximately 10% seen once. The specimen was naive CD4+ T cells from blood. The receptors stem from a woman aged 18 to 35 in good health. Both conserved end residues are trimmed from each CDR3. The order of the fields is J gene, V gene, clone size, CDR3 protein. The size field is filled for only some rows; it gives once, few, many or a size class.

>TRBJ1-2|TRBV25-1|few
ASNRIGDYGYT
>TRBJ2-3|TRBV29-1|NA
SVPGRDTQY
>TRBJ1-1|TRBV7-2|few
ASSSYTEAF
>TRBJ2-1|TRBV4-2|few
ASSQDLRTGLNEQF
>TRBJ2-3|TRBV7-2|NA
ASSLGARMLTDTQY
>TRBJ2-7|TRBV20-1|few
SASRSNEQY
>TRBJ2-3|TRBV7-8|NA
ASSLVYDTRLGDTQY
>TRBJ2-1|TRBV19|NA
ASSSRQGGYNEQF
>TRBJ2-3|TRBV18|many
ASSPPVTDTQY
>TRBJ2-5|TRBV6-5|few
ASSHDGKYQETQY
>TRBJ2-3|TRBV5-1|NA
ASSDREGTDTQY
>TRBJ2-2|TRBV7-9|few
ASSRRVGAGELF
>TRBJ2-7|TRBV6-5|few
ASGGGGEQY
>TRBJ1-4|TRBV7-2|NA
ASSIGTGTGEKLF
>TRBJ2-7|TRBV4-3|few
ASSQVGSYYEQY
>TRBJ2-7|TRBV27|NA
ASSSDRVSYEQY
>TRBJ2-1|TRBV7-9|NA
ASSYGTSGRYEQF
>TRBJ2-1|TRBV9|NA
ASSVAAMGYNEQF
>TRBJ1-1|TRBV5-1|few
ASSLELGPLNTEAF
>TRBJ1-4|TRBV5-1|NA
ASSPGGEKLF
>TRBJ2-7|TRBV4-2|few
ASSHPRGYEQY
>TRBJ2-4|TRBV6-4|few
ASSPTGYQNIQY
>TRBJ2-3|TRBV6-5|NA
ASSYWRTDTQY
>TRBJ1-2|TRBV4-3|few
ASSQTPGQNYGYT
>TRBJ2-4|TRBV7-9|few
ASSSSSRGNIQY
>TRBJ2-1|TRBV7-3|few
ASSARGRSQQF
>TRBJ2-1|TRBV18|NA
ASSPRGASDNEQF
>TRBJ1-1|TRBV5-1|NA
ASSRDGARDTEAF
>TRBJ2-1|TRBV7-9|few
ASSLMGQVPNEQF
>TRBJ2-5|TRBV29-1|few
SVSEGARGETQY
>TRBJ2-1|TRBV15|few
ATSRRAFRGLYNEQF
>TRBJ2-7|TRBV19|few
ASSIGSGKISYEQY
>TRBJ2-1|TRBV19|NA
ASSIRGQPYNEQF
>TRBJ1-2|TRBV18|few
ASSPRERVSYGYT
>TRBJ1-1|TRBV6-6|few
ASDVTGGANTEAF
>TRBJ1-2|TRBV19|NA
KGLFRDPSNYGYT
>TRBJ2-5|TRBV7-9|many
ASSSSDREETQY
>TRBJ2-1|TRBV20-1|NA
SARARGEQF
>TRBJ2-1|TRBV18|NA
ASSPRGDDEQF
>TRBJ2-7|TRBV11-1|NA
ASSETGGYYEQY
>TRBJ2-3|TRBV4-3|NA
ASSQGRDTDTQY
>TRBJ2-5|TRBV4-3|few
ASSRGTGIKETQY
>TRBJ2-2|TRBV5-1|NA
ASSRAGLTGELF
>TRBJ1-2|TRBV9|NA
ASSVSVGTDLNYGYT
>TRBJ1-2|TRBV7-2|NA
ASSLGRRDYGYT